This TCR beta chain was found in a study of blood T cell repertoires in COVID-19. Study-wide background: The United States, Italy and Spain were the sources of the acute and convalescent COVID-19 samples. In each case, the material was cDNA or gDNA derived from T cells, B-cell-depleted T cells, or PBMCs.

Authors' data handling: Amplification of reference gene primers was used by the study to estimate nucleated cell counts. Sequenced by immunoSEQ multiplex PCR; TCRdb stores in-frame clones only, minus some. The V and J calls and the clone size are those of that table, but D and trimming were determined from the DNA. The sample carries some 160,000 clones, roughly 91% recorded once. Trimming pared 3 bases from V and 6 bases from J, leaving 9 bases between. The CDR3 contains 12 residues. Germline CDR1 is LNHDA and CDR2 is SQIVND (reference sequence). The sequenced material came from peripheral blood. The J gene is TRBJ2-7, the V gene TRBV19, with D perhaps TRBD1 (5 bases). The sequence derives from a man between 18 and 35 years old with acute or convalescent COVID-19. CDR3 region: CASSISGLEQYF. The CDR3 bases are TGTGCCAGTAGTATCTCAGGGCTCGAGCAGTACTTC.